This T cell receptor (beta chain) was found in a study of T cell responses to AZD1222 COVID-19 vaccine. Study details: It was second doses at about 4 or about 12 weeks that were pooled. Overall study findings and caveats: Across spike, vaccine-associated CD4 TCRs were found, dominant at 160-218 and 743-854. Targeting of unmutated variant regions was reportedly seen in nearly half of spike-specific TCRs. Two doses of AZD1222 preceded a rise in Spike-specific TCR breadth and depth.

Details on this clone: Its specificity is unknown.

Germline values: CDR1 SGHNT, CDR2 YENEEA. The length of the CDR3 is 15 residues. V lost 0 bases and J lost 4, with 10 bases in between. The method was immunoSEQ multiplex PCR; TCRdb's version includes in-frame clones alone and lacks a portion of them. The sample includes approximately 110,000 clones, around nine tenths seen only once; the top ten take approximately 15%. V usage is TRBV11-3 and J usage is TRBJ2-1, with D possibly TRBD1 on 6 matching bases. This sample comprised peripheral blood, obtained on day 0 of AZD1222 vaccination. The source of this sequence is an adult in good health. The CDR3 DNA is TGTGCCAGCAGCTTAGATCCGGGACAATACAATGAGCAGTTCTTC. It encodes CASSLDPGQYNEQFF.